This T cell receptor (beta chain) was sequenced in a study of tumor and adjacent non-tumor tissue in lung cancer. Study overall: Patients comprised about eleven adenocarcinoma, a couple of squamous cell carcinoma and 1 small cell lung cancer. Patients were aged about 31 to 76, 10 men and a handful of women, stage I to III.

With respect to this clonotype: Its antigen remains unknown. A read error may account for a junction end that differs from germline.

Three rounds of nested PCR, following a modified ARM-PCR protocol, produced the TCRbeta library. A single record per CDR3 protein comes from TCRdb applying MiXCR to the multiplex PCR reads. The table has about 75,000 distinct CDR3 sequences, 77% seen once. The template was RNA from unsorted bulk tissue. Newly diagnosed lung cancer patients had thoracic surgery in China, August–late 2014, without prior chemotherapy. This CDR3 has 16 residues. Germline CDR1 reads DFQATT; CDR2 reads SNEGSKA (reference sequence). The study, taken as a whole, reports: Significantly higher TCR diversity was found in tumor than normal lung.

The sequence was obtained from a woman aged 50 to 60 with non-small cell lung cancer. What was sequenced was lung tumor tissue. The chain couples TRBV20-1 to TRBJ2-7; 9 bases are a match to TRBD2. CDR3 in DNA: TGCTGTGCTAGAGTTTTACCGCGCGGGAGGGCTGACGAGCAGTACTTC. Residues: CCARVLPRGRADEQYF.